Shown below are 20 T cell receptor beta chains from a single sample sequenced in a study of response to subunit inactivated influenza vaccine. TCRdb re-called the RT-PCR reads through MiXCR, storing one row per CDR3 protein. Here the sample spans a few hundred thousand distinct CDR3 sequences, about 11% being singletons. In addition, the sample was reused for a study of T cells expressing NK-cell markers. Turning to that study: As the method of synthesis, 5'RACE template switching with UMIs yielded TCR beta cDNA.

Sequencing used PBMCs from blood, obtained on the day of vaccination. The origin of the receptors is a man in his fifties or sixties who received an inactivated influenza vaccine.

Of note for this clonotype: Its ends do not fully match the called genes, so a read error is possible. The chain joins TRBV20-1 to TRBJ2-7; TRBD1 matches at 8 bases. Germline CDR1 and CDR2: DFQATT and SNEGSKA (reference sequence). This CDR3 is 14 amino acids long. The CDR3 region is CSARPTRGLYGQYF. CDR3 in DNA: TGCAGTGCTAGACCCACCAGGGGGCTATACGGGCAGTACTTC.

This clonotype has just a few counts. The chain carries TRBV7-2 and TRBJ2-5; 9 positions match TRBD2. Germline V lookup: CDR1 SGHTA, CDR2 FQGNSA. The CDR3 is 15 amino acids. The V gene end was trimmed by 5 bases and the J gene end by 5 bases; junction bases not matched to a gene: 9. The CDR3 loop reads CASSNNPSGIETQYF. Here the CDR3 DNA reads TGTGCCAGCAGCAATAATCCTAGCGGGATCGAGACCCAGTACTTC.

The chain recombines TRBV29-1 with TRBJ2-7; D gene uncertain. Germline-derived CDR1 and CDR2 are SQVTM and ANQGSEA. This CDR3 contains 11 residues. Trimming stripped 0 bases from V and 2 bases from J, with 2 bases between. DNA for the CDR3: TGCAGCGTTGAAGACACCTACGAGCAGTACTTC. This codes for CSVEDTYEQYF.

The J gene is TRBJ1-6, the V gene TRBV20-1; TRBD1 aligns across 9 bases. There are 15 residues in the CDR3. V shed 6 bases, J shed 4 bases, and the junction held 7 bases outside the gene matches. The V gene's germline CDR1 is DFQATT and CDR2 SNEGSKA (reference sequence). The CDR3 protein is CSAASGTGYNSPLHF. The DNA of the CDR3 is TGCAGTGCCGCCTCCGGGACAGGGTATAATTCACCCCTCCACTTT.

The CDR3: CASSQGTGGADTQYF. CDR3 coding DNA: TGTGCCAGCAGCCAAGGGACAGGAGGAGCAGATACGCAGTATTTT. The V gene is TRBV4-2, the J gene TRBJ2-3; 7 bases match TRBD1. The CDR3 is made up of 15 amino acids. J lost 4 bases, V lost 1 base, and 5 bases had no gene match. Germline CDR1 LGHNA, CDR2 YNFKEQ.

The rearrangement uses TRBV4-2 and TRBJ2-7, with D perhaps TRBD1 or TRBD2 (5 bases each). CDR1 is LGHNA and CDR2 is YNFKEQ in the germline V gene. This CDR3 is built from 13 residues. V was clipped by 0 bases and J by 4 bases, with 7 bases between them. The chain's CDR3 is CASSQDGAYEQYF. As DNA, the CDR3 is TGTGCCAGCAGCCAAGACGGGGCATACGAGCAGTACTTC.

The CDR3 spells CASSQARTSRYEQYF. The CDR3 nucleotides read TGTGCCAGCAGCCAGGCGAGGACTAGCCGATACGAGCAGTACTTC. The chain recombines TRBV4-2 with TRBJ2-7; 8 bases fit TRBD2. Looked up from germline, CDR1 is LGHNA and CDR2 is YNFKEQ. The CDR3 has 15 amino acids. V lost 3 bases and J lost 4; bases outside the gene matches: 8.

In this sample, this clonotype turned up a few times. The rearrangement links TRBV7-9 to TRBJ2-1; TRBD2 matches 12 bases. The CDR3 spans 17 residues. V trimming: 5 bases; J trimming: 9 bases; junction bases outside the gene matches: 14. Germline values: CDR1 SEHNR, CDR2 FQNEAQ (reference sequence). CDR3 nucleotides: TGTGCCAGCAGCCCCAGGGACGGGACTAGCGGGTTCCTTGAGCAGTTCTTC. Its protein product is CASSPRDGTSGFLEQFF.

The chain recombines TRBV4-3 with TRBJ2-3; weak D call: TRBD2 (6 bases). Germline CDR1 LGHNA, CDR2 YSLEER. Trimming left V 1 base short and J 1 base short, with 9 bases between. This CDR3 is 15 amino acids long. For the CDR3, the DNA is TGCGCCAGCAGCCAAGTCCCTAGCGGCACAGATACGCAGTATTTT. Translated: CASSQVPSGTDTQYF.

This clonotype was found a few times. The rearrangement joins TRBV2 to TRBJ2-7; 7 positions agree with TRBD1. Losses at the gene ends were 2 bases for V and 0 bases for J; bases not matched to a gene: 10. This CDR3 comprises 17 residues. Germline lookup yields CDR1 SNHLY and CDR2 FYNNEI. The CDR3 reads CASSETFDRAYSYEQYF. The CDR3 DNA reads TGTGCCAGCAGTGAAACCTTCGACAGGGCCTACTCCTACGAGCAGTACTTC.

The chain has TRBV6-5 and TRBJ2-5, with a possible D match to TRBD2 (6 bases). Germline V gene lookup returns CDR1 MNHEY and CDR2 SVGAGI. V lost 6 bases to trimming and J lost 1 base, with 12 bases between them. The CDR3 length is 14 residues. Here the CDR3 DNA reads TGTGCCAGCAGGTACGGAGGGGCCCAAGAGACCCAGTACTTC. Protein product: CASRYGGAQETQYF.

CDR3 bases: TGTGCCAGCAGTTCGAGGACATCACTCCTCACAGATACGCAGTATTTT. Translated, it gives CASSSRTSLLTDTQYF. The chain combines TRBV7-2 with TRBJ2-3; TRBD1 might be the D (5 bases). V lost 6 bases and J 2 bases, leaving 18 bases between the germline ends. CDR1 and CDR2 from the germline V gene are SGHTA and FQGNSA. The CDR3 is 16 residues long.

This clonotype occurred a few times. V and J are TRBV29-1 and TRBJ2-5, with D perhaps given as TRBD1 or TRBD2 (6 bases each). Trimming pared 6 bases from V and 5 bases from J, leaving 13 bases between. Per germline, CDR1 SQVTM and CDR2 ANQGSEA. CDR3 length equals 12 residues. CDR3 amino acids: CSVGGPFETQYF. The DNA of the CDR3 is TGCAGCGTGGGGGGCCCCTTTGAGACCCAGTACTTC.

The table lists this clonotype with many counts. The chain employs TRBV29-1 and TRBJ2-1; D gene uncertain. V lost 3 bases and J lost 0, with 12 bases in between. Germline V CDR1 and CDR2: SQVTM, ANQGSEA. The CDR3 sequence is 15 residues long. The CDR3 region has the DNA TGCAGCGTTGAGATCGGCCCGAGCTCCTACAATGAGCAGTTCTTC. Residues: CSVEIGPSSYNEQFF.

About this clonotype: An end of the junction differs from the germline gene, which may be a read error. V usage is TRBV13 and J usage is TRBJ1-2; no firm D call. The CDR3 covers 14 residues. Germline V gene lookup returns CDR1 PRHDT and CDR2 FYEKMQ (reference sequence). The CDR3 DNA follows: TGTGACAGCAGCAGCCGGGATCATAACTATGGCTACACCTTC. Its protein product is CDSSSRDHNYGYTF.

In its sample, this clonotype was seen a few times. The V and J genes are TRBV6-5 and TRBJ2-1; 10 nucleotides agree with TRBD2. The V gene end was trimmed by 0 bases and the J gene end by 6 bases; junction bases not matched to a gene: 2. The CDR3 loop spans 15 amino acids. Looked up from germline, CDR1 is MNHEY and CDR2 is SVGAGI. The CDR3 here is CASSYSASGSNEQFF. CDR3 DNA sequence: TGTGCCAGCAGTTACTCGGCTAGCGGGAGCAATGAGCAGTTCTTC.

The chain combines TRBV20-1 with TRBJ2-7; TRBD2 matches at 10 bases. With V trimmed by 6 bases and J by 4 bases, 12 bases remained unmatched. The V gene's germline CDR1 is DFQATT and CDR2 SNEGSKA (reference sequence). This CDR3 region has 15 residues. For the CDR3, the DNA is TGCAGTGCCTCGGCCCAGCGGGGGGGTAATTACGAGCAGTACTTC. This encodes CSASAQRGGNYEQYF.

This clonotype was observed a few times. The chain joins TRBV20-1 to TRBJ1-1; D ambiguous. This CDR3 region has 13 residues. V dropped 2 bases and J dropped 0 bases, with 7 bases sitting between them. Germline V gene lookup returns CDR1 DFQATT and CDR2 SNEGSKA (reference sequence). The CDR3 coding sequence is TGCAGTGCTAGATCACTACTGAACACTGAAGCTTTCTTT. It encodes CSARSLLNTEAFF.

J is TRBJ2-1 and V is TRBV9; D is unresolved. The V end lost 0 bases, the J end lost 3 bases, and 10 bases lay between the germline ends. The CDR3 runs 15 residues. Germline values: CDR1 SGDLS, CDR2 YYNGEE. The CDR3 DNA sequence: TGTGCCAGCAGCGTAGAGCATACCATCTACAATGAGCAGTTCTTC. It codes for CASSVEHTIYNEQFF.

The rearrangement uses TRBV7-9 and TRBJ2-4; perhaps TRBD1 as D (5 bases). The CDR3 spans 16 residues. The germline V and J ends were trimmed by 6 bases and 2 bases, with 17 bases remaining between them. The V gene's germline CDR1 is SEHNR and CDR2 FQNEAQ (reference sequence). The CDR3 nucleotides read TGTGCCAGCAGATCGATAGGACATACGTCCAAAAACATTCAGTACTTC. Translated, it gives CASRSIGHTSKNIQYF.